This TCR beta chain was found in a study of control samples from healthy donors and cancer patients. Clones were read by immunoSEQ multiplex PCR, and TCRdb kept only the in-frame ones, dropping some. Of 350,000 to 450,000 clones listed, roughly 90% are singletons. This CDR3 has 13 residues. The V segment lost 7 bases and the J segment 8 bases; nucleotides outside the gene matches: 5. The germline V gene encodes CDR1 LNHDA and CDR2 SQIVND (reference sequence). Sequencing used PBMCs. The rearrangement links TRBV19 to TRBJ2-1, with TRBD1 identical over 10 bases. The clonotype comes from a man aged 35-49 years with head and neck cancer. CDR3 bases: TGTGCCAGTAAGGGGGACAGGGGCTATGAGCAGTTCTTC. This codes for CASKGDRGYEQFF.